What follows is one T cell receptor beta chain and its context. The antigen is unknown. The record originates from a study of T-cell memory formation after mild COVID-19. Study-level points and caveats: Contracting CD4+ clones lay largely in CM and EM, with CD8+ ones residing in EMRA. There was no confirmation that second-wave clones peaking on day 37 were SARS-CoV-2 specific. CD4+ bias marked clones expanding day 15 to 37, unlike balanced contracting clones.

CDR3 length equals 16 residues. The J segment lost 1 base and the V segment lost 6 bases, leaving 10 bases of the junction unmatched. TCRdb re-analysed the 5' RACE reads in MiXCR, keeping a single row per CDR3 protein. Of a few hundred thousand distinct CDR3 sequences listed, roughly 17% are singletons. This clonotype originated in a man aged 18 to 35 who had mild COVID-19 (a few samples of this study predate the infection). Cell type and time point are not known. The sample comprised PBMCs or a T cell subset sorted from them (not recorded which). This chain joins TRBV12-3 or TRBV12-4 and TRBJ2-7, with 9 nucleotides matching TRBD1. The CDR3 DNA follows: TGTGCCAGCAGCACAGGGGGCACCGGGATATCCTACGAGCAGTACTTC. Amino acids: CASSTGGTGISYEQYF.